Listed below are T cell receptor beta chains from one sample, sequenced in a study of T cells in Graves' hyperthyroidism and ophthalmopathy. TCRdb processed the multiplex PCR reads anew with MiXCR; each CDR3 protein has one entry. This table has some 800,000 distinct CDR3 sequences, 35% to 40% appearing once. The sample was blood. These receptors all come from a man in his late teens or twenties with Graves' hyperthyroidism. CDR3s include the opening cysteine and the closing phenylalanine or tryptophan. A D gene is named only where the DNA matches it firmly. The listing skips clone size in some rows; elsewhere it reads once, few, many or a size class.

d_call	v_call	clone_size	j_call	cdr3_nt	cdr3_aa
-	TRBV2	few	TRBJ2-7	TGTGCCAGCCGCCAGGACGGATACGAGCAGTACTTC	CASRQDGYEQYF
TRBD1	TRBV14	many	TRBJ1-2	TGTGCCAGCAGCCCCCGGGACAGTTGGAACTATGGCTACACCTTC	CASSPRDSWNYGYTF
-	TRBV29-1	-	TRBJ2-2	TGCAGCGTTATTCCGTACGGGACCGGGGAGCTGTTTTTT	CSVIPYGTGELFF
TRBD1	TRBV7-8	many	TRBJ2-2	TGTGCCAGCAGCCTACGGGACAGCGACACCGGGGAGCTGTTTTTT	CASSLRDSDTGELFF
TRBD1	TRBV19	many	TRBJ1-5	TGTGCCAGTAGTCTCTACGGACAGGGCAATCAGCCCCAGCATTTT	CASSLYGQGNQPQHF
-	TRBV12-3/TRBV12-4	few	TRBJ1-1	TGTGCCAGCAGTCGGGACCTGAGTATGAACACTGAAGCTTTCTTT	CASSRDLSMNTEAFF
TRBD1	TRBV7-2	few	TRBJ1-2	TGTGCCAGCAGAATAACAGGGGGCGGAGATGGCTACACCTTC	CASRITGGGDGYTF
-	TRBV6-5	few	TRBJ1-1	TGTACCAGCAACAGGGACGGGAACACTGAAGCTTTCTTT	CTSNRDGNTEAFF
TRBD1	TRBV24-1	many	TRBJ1-1	TGTGCCACCATGGGACAGGGCGAAGGGAGCACTGAAGCTTTCTTT	CATMGQGEGSTEAFF
TRBD1	TRBV7-8	-	TRBJ1-4	TGTGCCAGCAGCTCACAGGGGACAACTAATGAAAAACTGTTTTTT	CASSSQGTTNEKLFF
TRBD1	TRBV25-1	-	TRBJ1-1	TGTGCCAGCAGCGACAGGGGGGTGTACACTGAAGCTTTCTTT	CASSDRGVYTEAFF
-	TRBV25-1	-	TRBJ1-1	TGTGCCAGCAGTTTAATAGGGAGTGACACTGAAGCTTTCTTT	CASSLIGSDTEAFF